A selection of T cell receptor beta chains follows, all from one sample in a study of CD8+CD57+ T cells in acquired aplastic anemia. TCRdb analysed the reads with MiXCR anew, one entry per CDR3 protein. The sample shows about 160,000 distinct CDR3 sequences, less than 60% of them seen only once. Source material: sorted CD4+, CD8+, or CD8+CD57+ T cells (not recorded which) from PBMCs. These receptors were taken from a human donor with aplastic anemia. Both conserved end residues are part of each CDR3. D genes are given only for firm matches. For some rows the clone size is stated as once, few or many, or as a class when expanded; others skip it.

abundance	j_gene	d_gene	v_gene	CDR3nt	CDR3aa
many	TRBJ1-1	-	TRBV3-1	TGTGCCAGCAGCCCCGGATGGACTGAAGCTTTCTTT	CASSPGWTEAFF
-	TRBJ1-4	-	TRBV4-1	TGCGCCAGCAGCCAATTCGCCCCGGGGCAGGGGAATGAAAAACTGTTTTTT	CASSQFAPGQGNEKLFF
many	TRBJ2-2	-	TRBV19	TGTGCCAGTAGTATAACCGGGGACTCCGGGGAGCTGTTTTTT	CASSITGDSGELFF
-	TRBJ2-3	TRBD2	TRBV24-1	TGTGCCATCAGTGGGCTAGCGGGGGGGGCGGGCACAGATACGCAGTATTTT	CAISGLAGGAGTDTQYF
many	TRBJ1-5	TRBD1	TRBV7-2	TGTGCCAGCACAGACAGGGTCAGTCAGCCCCAGCATTTT	CASTDRVSQPQHF
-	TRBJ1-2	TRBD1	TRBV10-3	TGTGGGACAGGGTCTAACTATGGCTACACCTTC	CGTGSNYGYTF
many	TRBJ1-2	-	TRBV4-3	TGCGCCAGCAGCCAAGATCGGGGGGGATACCCATTCTATGGCTACACCTTC	CASSQDRGGYPFYGYTF
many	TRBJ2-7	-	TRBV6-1	TGTGCCAGCAGTATAGGGATATCCTACGAGCAGTACTTC	CASSIGISYEQYF
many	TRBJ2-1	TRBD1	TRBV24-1	TGTGCCACCAGTGACAGACAGGGGGCCTACAATGAGCAGTTCTTC	CATSDRQGAYNEQFF
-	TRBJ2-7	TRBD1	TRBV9	TGTGCCAGCAGCGTAGCCCCGGGACAGGGAACCTACGAGCAGTACTTC	CASSVAPGQGTYEQYF
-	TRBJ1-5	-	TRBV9	TGTGCCAGCAGCGTAGGGACAGCGAACCAGCCCCGGCATTTT	CASSVGTANQPRHF
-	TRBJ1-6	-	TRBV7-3	TGTGCCAGCAGCTTAGGGACCTATAATTCACCCCTCCACTTT	CASSLGTYNSPLHF
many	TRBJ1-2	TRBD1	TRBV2	TGTGCCAGCAGTGGACTGGACAGGGGTGGCTATGGCTACACCTTC	CASSGLDRGGYGYTF
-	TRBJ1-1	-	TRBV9	TGTGCCAGCAGCCCTCGCACAGGATTCACTGAAGCTTTCTTT	CASSPRTGFTEAFF
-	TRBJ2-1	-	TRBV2	TGTGCCAGCAGTGAGAGCAGGGAAGGTGAGCAGTTCTTC	CASSESREGEQFF
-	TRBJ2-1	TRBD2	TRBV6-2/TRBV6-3	TGTGCCAGCAGTTACTCAGGACTAGCGGACATTGGGGGTTCCTACAATGAGCAGTTCTTC	CASSYSGLADIGGSYNEQFF
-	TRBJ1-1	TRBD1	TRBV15	TGTGCCACCAGCTGGGGGACAGGGAGGGCTGAAGCTTTCTTT	CATSWGTGRAEAFF